This TCR beta chain is from a study of blood T cell repertoires in COVID-19. V gave up 3 bases and J gave up 9 bases; unmatched junction bases: 13. Germline CDR1 and CDR2: KGHSH and LQKENI. The CDR3 is made up of 16 amino acids. Using immunoSEQ multiplex PCR, the repertoire was profiled, and TCRdb retains in-frame clones only, with some absent. The sample shows some 370,000 clones, nearly 90% of them seen only once. The clonotype originates from a man aged 18 to 29 with active or convalescent COVID-19. The specimen sequenced was peripheral blood. The chain employs TRBV18 and TRBJ2-1, with 8 bases identical to TRBD1. DNA of the CDR3: TGTGCCAGCTCACCGTCCAGGGGGCTGAAGGAGGGTGAGCAGTTCTTC. Its translation: CASSPSRGLKEGEQFF.